The present T cell receptor beta chain was sequenced within a study of breast tumors, draining lymph nodes, adjacent tissues. Notes on the study in general: Data fit most tumor T cells coming from lymph node, expanding in tumor. The lymph node origin of tumor T cells was framed as consistent with a hypothesis, not demonstrated. Luminal-like breast cancer showed significantly greater tumor-nontumor repertoire similarity than basal-like breast cancer did. Tumor repertoires ranked between lymph nodes and nontumor tissue in diversity, with V and J gene preferences.

Comments on this clonotype: Its antigen is not identified. One end of the junction is discordant with germline, which a read error may explain.

TCRdb processed the multiplex PCR reads anew with MiXCR; each CDR3 protein has one entry. The sample shows fewer than 90,000 distinct CDR3 sequences, roughly 30% of them seen only once. Axillary draining lymph nodes of breast cancer patients supplied the node samples. The germline CDR1 and CDR2 sequences are SGHAT and FQNNGV. The CDR3 sequence is 17 residues long. The J gene is TRBJ2-7, the V gene TRBV11-2; 11 bases are a match to TRBD1. The source of this sequence is a female donor with breast cancer. Some clones in this sample may be carry-over from other donors' samples. Sequences were obtained from axillary lymph node tissue. The DNA for the CDR3 is TGTGCCAGCAGCTACCACTCTGGGACAGGGGGAGCCTACGAGCAGTGCTTC. It translates to CASSYHSGTGGAYEQCF.